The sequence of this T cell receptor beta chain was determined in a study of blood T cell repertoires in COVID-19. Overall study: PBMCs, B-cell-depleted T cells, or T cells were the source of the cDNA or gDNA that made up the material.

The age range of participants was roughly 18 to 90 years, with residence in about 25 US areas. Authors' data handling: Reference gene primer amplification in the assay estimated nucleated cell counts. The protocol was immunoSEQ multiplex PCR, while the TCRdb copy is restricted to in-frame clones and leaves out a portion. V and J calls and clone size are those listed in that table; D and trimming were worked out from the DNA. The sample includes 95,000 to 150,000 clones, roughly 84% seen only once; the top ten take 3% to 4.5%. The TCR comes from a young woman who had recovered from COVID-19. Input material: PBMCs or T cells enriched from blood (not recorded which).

CDR3 amino acids: CASSPGTSGREQYF. The CDR3 nucleotides read TGTGCCAGCAGTCCGGGGACTAGCGGGCGGGAGCAGTACTTC. The chain employs TRBV27 and TRBJ2-7; 12 bases are shared with TRBD2. Looked up from germline, CDR1 is MNHEY and CDR2 is SMNVEV (reference sequence). The CDR3 totals 14 residues. V shed 5 bases, J shed 7 bases, and the junction held 6 bases outside the gene matches.